Listed here is a single T cell receptor beta chain. What it recognizes is unknown. The record originates from a study of OX40 agonist ivuxolimab in advanced cancers. Study information: The mean age was approximately 60 years, ranging from about 23 to 79, with less than 90% of participants male.

Study-level points and caveats: Both blood CD4+ and CD8+ T cells showed clonal growth by week 6 at 0.1 to 3.0 mg/kg.

V dropped 1 base and J dropped 5 bases, with 12 bases sitting between them. CDR1 and CDR2 from the germline V gene are SEHNR and FQNEAQ (reference sequence). This CDR3 comprises 14 residues. Using immunoSEQ multiplex PCR, the repertoire was profiled, and TCRdb retains in-frame clones only, with some absent. The data contain about 14,000 clones, roughly 78% of them singletons. This receptor was taken from an adult with an advanced solid tumor such as melanoma, head and neck, liver or kidney cancer. The chain uses TRBV7-9 and TRBJ2-7; possibly TRBD1 or TRBD2 for D (6 bases each). The sequencing here drew on CD4+ or CD8+ T cells sorted from blood, taken in a trial of the OX40 agonist ivuxolimab. This CDR3 is CASSLGGARDEQYF. The CDR3 DNA reads TGTGCCAGCAGCTTAGGGGGGGCGCGTGACGAGCAGTACTTC.